The 17 T cell receptor beta chains given below trace back to one sample, sequenced in a study of vaccination effects on CD4 cells after COVID-19. Sequenced by immunoSEQ multiplex PCR; TCRdb stores in-frame clones only, minus some. The sample gives about 39,000 clones, about 63% of which show up once; 7.7% is in the top ten. Following 10 days of culture, CD4+ T cells were isolated. Each participant was administered two doses of either the BNT162b2 or the mRNA-1273 vaccine. For these receptors, no antigen is known. Sequencing used CD4+ T cells from PBMCs cultured without peptide, obtained after COVID-19 vaccination. These receptors came from a human donor who received a COVID-19 vaccine.

The rearrangement uses TRBV9 and TRBJ2-7; TRBD2 agrees at 7 bases. Unmatched junction bases numbered 8, after V lost 0 bases and J lost 2 bases. This CDR3 contains 16 residues. Germline V gene data show CDR1 as SGDLS and CDR2 as YYNGEE. CDR3 sequence (DNA): TGTGCCAGCAGCGTAGGTCCTAGCGGAGGGCCCTACGAGCAGTACTTC. Translating gives CASSVGPSGGPYEQYF.

This clone was counted a few times. The chain uses TRBV19 and TRBJ2-7, with a possible D match to TRBD2 (7 bases). In germline, CDR1 is LNHDA, CDR2 SQIVND (reference sequence). The CDR3 is 13 residues long. V was trimmed by 4 bases and J by 12 bases, leaving 19 bases between them. CDR3 in amino acids: CASSTRGAFERYF. CDR3 nucleotide sequence: TGTGCCAGTAGTACACGGGGGGCGTTTGAACGGTACTTC.

This clone was seen more than once but under ten times. This sequence joins TRBV3-1 (or the pseudogene TRBV3-2) and TRBJ1-1; D remains ambiguous. Deletions cut 1 base from V and 5 bases from J, with 8 bases between. Per germline, CDR1 LGHDT and CDR2 YNNKEL (reference sequence). This CDR3 comprises 13 residues. This chain's CDR3 is CASSQGFTTEAFF. As DNA, the CDR3 is TGTGCCAGCAGCCAAGGGTTTACAACTGAAGCTTTCTTT.

V gene TRBV6-6 combines with J gene TRBJ1-2; the D is unclear. V was trimmed by 4 bases and J by 5 bases, leaving 20 bases between them. Germline V gene lookup returns CDR1 MNHNY and CDR2 SVGAGI (reference sequence). The CDR3 has 16 amino acids. The CDR3 region is CASSFPQLMGGYGYTF. The CDR3 region has the DNA TGTGCCAGCAGTTTCCCGCAGCTCATGGGAGGGTATGGCTACACCTTC.

The chain joins TRBV18 to TRBJ1-5; 8 nucleotides line up with TRBD1. The V segment lost 0 bases and the J segment 4 bases; nucleotides outside the gene matches: 11. Germline V gene sequence: CDR1 KGHSH, CDR2 LQKENI. The CDR3 has 18 amino acids. DNA for the CDR3: TGTGCCAGCTCACCACCGAGCCGCACAGGGGGGGTAAATCAGCCCCAGCATTTT. Its translation: CASSPPSRTGGVNQPQHF.

The rearrangement links TRBV5-1 to TRBJ1-2, with D tentatively TRBD1 (5 bases). The CDR3 consists of 11 residues. Germline CDR1 reads SGHRS; CDR2 reads YFSETQ. Trimming pared 7 bases from V and 3 bases from J, leaving 7 bases between. CDR3 loop: CASGQDYGYTF. DNA for the CDR3: TGCGCCAGCGGACAAGACTATGGCTACACCTTC. Using reference TRBV5-1 and TRBJ1-2 for the parts outside the CDR3, the full variable domain is KAGVTQTPRYLIKTRGQQVTLSCSPISGHRSVSWYQQTPGQGLQFLFEYFSETQRNKGNFPGRFSGRQFSNSRSEMNVSTLELGDSALYLCASGQDYGYTFGSGTRLTVV.

This sequence joins TRBV7-9 and TRBJ2-1; 8 nucleotides align to TRBD2. Germline CDR1 and CDR2: SEHNR and FQNEAQ (reference sequence). J was trimmed by 4 bases and V by 4 bases; bases with no gene match: 9. This CDR3 has 16 residues. The CDR3 is CASSSVGSGTYNEQFF. The CDR3 nucleotides are TGTGCCAGCAGCTCCGTAGGTAGCGGGACATACAATGAGCAGTTCTTC.

V is TRBV7-9 and J is TRBJ1-1; D is perhaps TRBD1 (5 bases). The CDR3 contains 12 residues. Germline CDR1 is SEHNR and CDR2 is FQNEAQ (reference sequence). V lost 5 bases to trimming and J lost 7 bases, with 11 bases between them. CDR3 sequence reads: CASSIRGDEAFF. CDR3 bases: TGTGCCAGCAGCATAAGGGGAGATGAAGCTTTCTTT.

V and J are TRBV12-5 and TRBJ2-2; D assignment may be TRBD1 or TRBD2 (5 bases each). This CDR3 contains 17 residues. The germline V and J ends were trimmed by 0 bases and 4 bases, with 15 bases remaining between them. CDR1 and CDR2 (germline): LGHNT, FRNRAP. Here the CDR3 DNA reads TGTGCTAGTGGTTTGGTTTCCGGGACCAAGTTCACCGGGGAGCTGTTTTTT. It codes for CASGLVSGTKFTGELFF.

This clone was observed a single time. The rearrangement uses TRBV21-1 and TRBJ2-3. TRBV21-1 is designated a pseudogene. The CDR3 is made up of 15 amino acids. CDR3 loop: CASSMDGASTDTQYF. DNA for the CDR3: TGTGCCAGCAGCATGGACGGGGCTAGCACAGATACGCAGTATTTT.

The gene calls are TRBV7-9 and TRBJ2-3; 13 positions agree with TRBD2. The CDR3 consists of 16 residues. Trimming at V came to 4 bases and at J to 3 bases, leaving 4 bases not matched to a gene. CDR1 is SEHNR and CDR2 is FQNEAQ in the germline V gene (reference sequence). CDR3: CASSSGLAGSTDTQYF. CDR3 sequence (DNA): TGTGCCAGCAGCTCGGGACTAGCGGGGTCAACAGATACGCAGTATTTT.

This sequence joins TRBV2 and TRBJ1-1, with 8 bases that match TRBD1. Germline-derived CDR1 and CDR2 are SNHLY and FYNNEI. J lost 11 bases, V lost 7 bases, and 6 bases had no gene match. There are 11 residues in the CDR3. The CDR3 protein is CASKRQGFAFF. The CDR3 nucleotides are TGTGCCAGCAAAAGACAGGGGTTTGCTTTCTTT.

This CDR3 is CASSLDVSNQPQHF. CDR3 nucleotide sequence: TGTGCCAGCAGCCTGGACGTTAGCAATCAGCCCCAGCATTTT. The J gene is TRBJ1-5, the V gene TRBV7-9, with D uncertain. Trimming took off 5 bases at V and 0 bases at J, with 8 bases between the two ends. The CDR3 runs 14 residues. CDR1 and CDR2 (germline): SEHNR, FQNEAQ (reference sequence).

The CDR3 DNA follows: TGCGCCAGTAAAAGACAGCTCACTCCCAACAATGAGCAGTTCTTC. Its protein product is CASKRQLTPNNEQFF. This rearrangement joins TRBV10-2 to TRBJ2-1; D possibly corresponds to TRBD1 (5 bases). The CDR3 runs 15 residues. Trimming shortened V by 9 bases and J by 5 bases, and 20 bases separated the two germline ends. The germline gives CDR1 WSHSY, CDR2 SAAADI.

There are a few counts of this clone. The gene calls are TRBV20-1 and TRBJ2-1, with a weak D call TRBD2 (5 bases). V was cut by 4 bases and J by 8 bases, with 9 bases left in between. There are 11 residues in the CDR3. CDR1 DFQATT and CDR2 SNEGSKA come from the germline V gene (reference sequence). Here the CDR3 DNA reads TGCAGTGCTATCAGCGGATATGAGCAGTTCTTC. This sequence encodes CSAISGYEQFF.

The chain uses TRBV29-1 and TRBJ2-7, with D maybe TRBD2 (5 bases). This CDR3 is 12 amino acids long. CDR1 and CDR2 from the germline V gene are SQVTM and ANQGSEA. V was cut by 4 bases and J by 6 bases, with 13 bases left in between. CDR3 DNA sequence: TGCAGCGTTGGGTGGGCCGGACTCGAGCAGTACTTC. Protein sequence: CSVGWAGLEQYF.

This clone has a handful of counts. The chain carries TRBV6-5 and TRBJ1-1, with 8 bases aligning to TRBD1. CDR3 length equals 14 residues. V lost 6 bases and J lost 6; bases outside the gene matches: 9. Germline V CDR1 and CDR2: MNHEY, SVGAGI. The DNA for the CDR3 is TGTGCCAGCAGACACAGGGACAGGTTCTCTGAAGCTTTCTTT. Protein: CASRHRDRFSEAFF.